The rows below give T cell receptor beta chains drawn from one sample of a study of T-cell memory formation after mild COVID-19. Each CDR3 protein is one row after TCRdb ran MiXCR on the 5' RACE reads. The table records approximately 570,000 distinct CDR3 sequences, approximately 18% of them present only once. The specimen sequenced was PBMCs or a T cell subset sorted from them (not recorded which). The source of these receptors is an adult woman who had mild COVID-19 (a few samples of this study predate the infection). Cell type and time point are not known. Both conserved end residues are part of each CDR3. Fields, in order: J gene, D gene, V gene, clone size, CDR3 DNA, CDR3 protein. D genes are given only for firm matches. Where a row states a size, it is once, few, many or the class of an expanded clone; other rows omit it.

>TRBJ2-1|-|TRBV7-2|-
TGTGCCAGCAGCCGAGGGGCAAACGGGTACAATGAGCAGTTCTTC
CASSRGANGYNEQFF
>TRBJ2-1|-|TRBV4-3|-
TGCGCCAGCAGCCAAGGATCCAATGAGCAGTTCTTC
CASSQGSNEQFF
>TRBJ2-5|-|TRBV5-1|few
TGCGCCAGCAGCTTGGGGCCAGGGGAAGAGACCCAGTACTTC
CASSLGPGEETQYF
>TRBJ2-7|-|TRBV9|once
TGTGCCAGCAGCGCCCGACTGGAACGGGCCGAGCAGTACTTC
CASSARLERAEQYF
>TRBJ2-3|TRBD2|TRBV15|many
TGTGCCACCAGCAGAGATAGCGGGGCTTCAGATACGCAGTATTTT
CATSRDSGASDTQYF
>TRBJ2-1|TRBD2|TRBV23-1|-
TGCGCCAGCAGTCACATACTAGCGGGAGAGGTGGGTGATGAGCAGTTCTTC
CASSHILAGEVGDEQFF
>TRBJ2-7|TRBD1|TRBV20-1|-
TGCAGTGCCTGGAGGAGGACAGGGAGCGTCGACGAGCAGTACTTC
CSAWRRTGSVDEQYF
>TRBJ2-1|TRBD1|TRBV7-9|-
TGTGCCAGCAGCCTGAGGGACAGGCCCTACAATGAGCAGTTCTTC
CASSLRDRPYNEQFF
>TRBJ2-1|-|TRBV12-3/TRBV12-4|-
TGTGCCAGCAGTCCTACAAGCAATGAGCAGTTCTTC
CASSPTSNEQFF
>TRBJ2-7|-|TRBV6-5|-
TGTGCCAGCAGTTACTCGATTAATGACTACGAGCAGTACTTC
CASSYSINDYEQYF
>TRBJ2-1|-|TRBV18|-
TGTGCCAGCTCACCCCCAGGGATCGATGAGCAGTTCTTC
CASSPPGIDEQFF
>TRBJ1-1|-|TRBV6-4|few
TGTGCCAGCAGTGACCCAACCAAGTCAGGGGTGGGAACTGAAGCTTTCTTT
CASSDPTKSGVGTEAFF
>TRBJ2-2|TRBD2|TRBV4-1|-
TGCGCCAGCAGCACGTCTAGCGGGACGAACACCGGGGAGCTGTTTTTT
CASSTSSGTNTGELFF
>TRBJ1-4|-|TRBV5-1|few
TGCGCCAGCAGCTTGGTTACGGGGTCTGCTAATGAAAAACTGTTTTTT
CASSLVTGSANEKLFF
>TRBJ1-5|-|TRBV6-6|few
TGTGCCAGCAGCCTCAGGGCGCGGGGGCAGCCCCAGCATTTT
CASSLRARGQPQHF
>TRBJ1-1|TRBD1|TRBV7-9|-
TGTGCCAGCAGCCCAGCCGGACAGGGAATCGGAGCTTTCTTT
CASSPAGQGIGAFF
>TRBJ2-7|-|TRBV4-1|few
TGCGCCAGCAGCCAAGAAGCAGCGTTAGCCTACGAGCAGTACTTC
CASSQEAALAYEQYF